A selection of T cell receptor beta chains follows, all from one sample in a study of response to subunit inactivated influenza vaccine. TCRdb ran MiXCR on the RT-PCR reads and lists one entry per CDR3 protein. Of hundreds of thousands of distinct CDR3 sequences listed, around 8% are singletons. Material: PBMCs from blood, obtained about 24 months after vaccination. The receptor source for this set is a man aged 45 to 70 who received an inactivated influenza vaccine. The CDR3 runs from the conserved cysteine through the conserved F or W. D genes are given only for firm matches. Size values are once, few and many counts, or a class for expanded clones, and some rows have none.

>TRBJ2-3|.|TRBV6-5|.
TGTGCCAGCGGCTATTCGGCGAACACAGATACGCAGTATTTT
CASGYSANTDTQYF
>TRBJ2-1|many|TRBV7-9|.
TGTGCCAGCAGCTTAGAAACCAGGGGCTTGAGTAGCAATGAGCAGTTCTTC
CASSLETRGLSSNEQFF
>TRBJ2-5|.|TRBV21-1|.
TGTGCCAGCAGCAAAAGGAAGGCCATACAAGAGACCCAGTACTTC
CASSKRKAIQETQYF
>TRBJ2-3|many|TRBV5-1|.
TGCGCCAGCAGCCCGGTCACTAGCACAGATACGCAGTATTTT
CASSPVTSTDTQYF
>TRBJ1-1|few|TRBV20-1|.
TGCAGTGCTGACGACAACCTGAACACTGAAGCTTTCTTT
CSADDNLNTEAFF
>TRBJ1-1|.|TRBV7-9|.
TGTGCCAGCAGCTTTTGGACGTTGGAGACTGAAGCTTTCTTT
CASSFWTLETEAFF
>TRBJ2-3|few|TRBV20-1|.
TGCAGTGCTAGAGATTTGCGCACAGATACGCAGTATTTT
CSARDLRTDTQYF
>TRBJ2-2|few|TRBV5-1|TRBD1
TGCGCCAGCAGTGAGGGCTTTGGACAGGGTAGGCTCCGATCGAACACCGGGGAGCTGTTTTTT
CASSEGFGQGRLRSNTGELFF
>TRBJ2-5|few|TRBV24-1|TRBD1
TGTGCCACCAGTGATTTCCCCAAACAGGGGGCGAGCCAAGAGACCCAGTACTTC
CATSDFPKQGASQETQYF
>TRBJ2-2|many|TRBV4-3|.
TGCGCCAGCAGCCAAGAGAGGGGTAGACGGCGGGAAAACGGGGAGCTGTTTTTT
CASSQERGRRRENGELFF
>TRBJ1-2|many|TRBV29-1|.
TGCAGCGTTGACTCAGGGTTGGTGGTATTTGGCTACACCTTC
CSVDSGLVVFGYTF
>TRBJ2-7|few|TRBV7-2|TRBD2
TGTGCCAGCAGCTTTTCTAGCGGAGGGATCGAGCAGTACTTC
CASSFSSGGIEQYF
>TRBJ1-4|.|TRBV6-2/TRBV6-3|.
TGTGCCAGCAGAAACCTAGGAGCAACTAATGAAAAACTGTTTTTT
CASRNLGATNEKLFF
>TRBJ2-3|.|TRBV5-1|TRBD2
TGCGCCAGCAGCTTGGTAGCGACTAGCGGAGATACGCAGTATTTT
CASSLVATSGDTQYF
>TRBJ2-3|few|TRBV4-3|TRBD2
TGCGCCAGCAGTCGAAACCTCCTAGCGGGAGGGCCCTCGGATACGCAGTATTTT
CASSRNLLAGGPSDTQYF
>TRBJ2-1|.|TRBV20-1|TRBD1
TGCAGTGCTAGGGGGGGGACAGGGGCCTACAATGAGCAGTTCTTC
CSARGGTGAYNEQFF
>TRBJ1-5|few|TRBV21-1|.
TGTGCCAGCAGCAAGAGGGGTGGGGGAGAGGGTACCCAGCATTTT
CASSKRGGGEGTQHF
>TRBJ2-2|few|TRBV6-1|TRBD2
TGTGCCACCTGGGGGGGCACCGGGGAGCTGTTTTTT
CATWGGTGELFF
>TRBJ2-5|few|TRBV7-8|.
TGTGCCAGCAGCCCCGGGACCTACCAAGAGACCCAGTACTTC
CASSPGTYQETQYF
>TRBJ2-1|.|TRBV6-5|TRBD1
TGTGCCAGCAGTTATCCGGGACAGGGACACAATGAGCAGTTCTTC
CASSYPGQGHNEQFF
>TRBJ2-2|.|TRBV27|.
TGTGCCAGCAGTCGGGCCCGGCTAGCAGGGGCCGGGGAGCTGTTTTTT
CASSRARLAGAGELFF
>TRBJ2-2|.|TRBV4-1|.
TGCGCCAGCAGCCAAAGCTACAGGGTGGACGGGGAGCTGTTTTTT
CASSQSYRVDGELFF
>TRBJ2-7|.|TRBV6-5|TRBD1
TGTGCCAGCAGTTACTCCCTCGACAGGGTGGACGAGCAGTACTTC
CASSYSLDRVDEQYF
>TRBJ2-3|.|TRBV20-1|.
TGCAGTGCTTACTCCCGCTTGTCCAGCACAGATACGCAGTATTTT
CSAYSRLSSTDTQYF
>TRBJ2-3|.|TRBV20-1|TRBD2
TGCAGCGCTAACGCGGGAGGGCCCGGAGATACGCAGTATTTT
CSANAGGPGDTQYF
>TRBJ2-1|few|TRBV5-6|.
TGTGCCAGCAGCCTTCGGGCTGGGCAGTTCTTC
CASSLRAGQFF
>TRBJ1-2|few|TRBV20-1|TRBD1
TGCAGTGCCGGACAGGGGGCAGACTATGGCTACACCTTC
CSAGQGADYGYTF
>TRBJ2-2|few|TRBV2|.
TGTGCCAGCAGTGAAGAGTGGACCGGGGAGCTGTTTTTT
CASSEEWTGELFF
>TRBJ2-5|.|TRBV11-2|TRBD2
TGTGCCAGCAGCTTGGGGCTAGCGGGGGGGCGAGAGACCCAGTACTTC
CASSLGLAGGRETQYF
>TRBJ2-5|many|TRBV5-1|TRBD2
TGCGCCAGCAGACCCCTAGCGGGGCAAGAGACCCAGTACTTC
CASRPLAGQETQYF
>TRBJ2-2|few|TRBV6-1|TRBD1
TGTGCCAGCAGGAAGAACAGGGGGCAGAGCACCGGGGAGCTGTTTTTT
CASRKNRGQSTGELFF
>TRBJ1-1|.|TRBV4-2|.
TGTGCCAGCAGCCAGGTGGGGTTGCAGAACACTGAAGCTTTCTTT
CASSQVGLQNTEAFF
>TRBJ2-7|.|TRBV7-9|.
TGTGCCAGCAGCTTAGGGGCTCTCGAGCAGTACTTC
CASSLGALEQYF
>TRBJ2-1|few|TRBV5-1|.
TGCGCCAGCAGCTTGGTGGGGACGCACTACAATGAGCAGTTCTTC
CASSLVGTHYNEQFF
>TRBJ2-3|few|TRBV6-1|.
TGTGCCAGCAGTGATGGGATCGGGGCTTACACAGATACGCAGTATTTT
CASSDGIGAYTDTQYF
>TRBJ1-2|many|TRBV11-2|TRBD1
TGTGCCAGCAGCTCGAGGACAGGGGATGGCTACACCTTC
CASSSRTGDGYTF
>TRBJ2-7|many|TRBV4-3|TRBD2
TGCGCCAGCAGCCCAGCCGGGACTACCTCCTACGAGCAGTACTTC
CASSPAGTTSYEQYF
>TRBJ2-3|many|TRBV20-1|TRBD2
TGCAGTGCTAGATCATCTAGCGGGATAACAGATACGCAGTATTTT
CSARSSSGITDTQYF
>TRBJ2-3|.|TRBV24-1|.
TGTGCCACCAGTGACCCTGAACCCACAGATACGAAGTATTTT
CATSDPEPTDTKYF
>TRBJ2-3|many|TRBV5-1|TRBD1
TGCGCCAGCAGCCCCGGGACAGGGGAGGCAGATACGCAGTATTTT
CASSPGTGEADTQYF
>TRBJ2-2|.|TRBV29-1|.
TGCAGCGTTGAACGGGTAGGAGAGAACACCGGGGAGCTGTTTTTT
CSVERVGENTGELFF